Shown below are 27 T cell receptor beta chains from a single sample sequenced in a study of T cell clonality in common variable immunodeficiency. Notes on the study in general: In common variable immunodeficiency, TCR beta chains reportedly carried fewer deletions and N-nucleotide insertions.

The method was immunoSEQ multiplex PCR; TCRdb's version includes in-frame clones alone and lacks a portion of them. The sample shows about 42,000 clones, none of them appearing just once. Their cognate antigens are unknown. Material: peripheral blood mononuclear cells. The receptors here all came from a human donor with common variable immunodeficiency.

Only a few counts were recorded for this clone. Read data end 3 residues before the CDR3 end; the end is taken from the germline J gene. V usage is TRBV6-1 and J usage is TRBJ1-6; weak D call: TRBD1 (5 bases). The CDR3 is 13 residues long. Trimming removed 4 bases at V and 9 bases at J, with 10 bases between. CDR1 is MNHNS and CDR2 is SASEGT in the germline V gene. The CDR3 sequence: CASSGQYSSPLHF. The part of the CDR3 DNA that was read is TGTGCCAGCAGTGGACAGTACTCTTCACCC.

Comments on this clone: The read ends 3 residues before the CDR3 terminus; that terminus is restored from the germline J gene. This chain joins TRBV2 and TRBJ1-1; D call uncertain. With 1 base removed from V and 0 bases from J, the gap between germline ends came to 15 bases. The CDR3 extends over 17 amino acids. Germline CDR1 SNHLY, CDR2 FYNNEI. The CDR3 is CASSEVGGTTMNTEAFF. CDR3 DNA, as far as it was read: TGTGCCAGCAGTGAAGTAGGAGGCACGACTATGAACACTGAA.

This clone was seen many times. The read comes to an end 3 residues before the CDR3 does, leaving the germline J gene to fill in the end. V is TRBV7-2 and J is TRBJ2-1; 10 bases align to TRBD2. The V segment lost 2 bases and the J segment 6 bases; nucleotides outside the gene matches: 4. In germline, CDR1 is SGHTA, CDR2 FQGNSA. CDR3 size: 15 residues. The CDR3 DNA, read in part, is TGTGCCAGCAGCTTAAGCGGGGGGGTGGGCAATGAG. Translation: CASSLSGGVGNE. The complete CDR3 protein is CASSLSGGVGNEQFF.

This clone was counted between two and nine times. Read data end 3 residues before the CDR3 end; the end is taken from the germline J gene. The V and J genes are TRBV30 and TRBJ2-3; 7 bases align to TRBD1. This CDR3 is 15 amino acids long. V lost 3 bases to trimming and J lost 5 bases; unmatched junction nucleotides: 11. CDR1 GTSNPN and CDR2 SVGIG come from the germline V gene (reference sequence). CDR3 loop: CAWRSSRGLLDTQYF. CDR3 DNA (partial): TGTGCCTGGAGGTCGTCCAGGGGGTTGTTAGATACG.

This clone was observed many times. The read finishes 3 residues shy of the CDR3 end, and the germline J gene is used to complete it. The chain combines TRBV29-1 with TRBJ2-3; the D is unclear. Trimming pared 2 bases from V and 2 bases from J, leaving 5 bases between. CDR1 and CDR2 (germline): SQVTM, ANQGSEA. This CDR3 spans 12 amino acids. The CDR3 here is CSVETVTDTQYF. CDR3 DNA, as far as it was read: TGCAGCGTTGAAACAGTCACAGATACG.

This clone was found many times. The CDR3 end lies 3 residues beyond the end of the read and is filled in from the germline J gene. The same CDR3 arises from other DNA sequences in this sample as well. The chain combines TRBV5-1 with TRBJ1-1; 9 bases agree with TRBD1. The germline gives CDR1 SGHRS, CDR2 YFSETQ. CDR3 size: 14 residues. The ends lost 0 bases at V and 5 bases at J; junction bases unmatched: 2. The CDR3 here is CASSLGQGGTEAFF. The CDR3 DNA, read in part, is TGCGCCAGCAGCTTGGGACAGGGGGGAACTGAA.

This clone was observed a few times. The CDR3 sequence: CASSLETGNEQYF. Incomplete CDR3 DNA: TGTGCCAGCAGCTTAGAGACAGGGAACGAG. The chain uses TRBV7-2 and TRBJ2-7; TRBD1 aligns across 7 bases. The read ends 3 residues shy of where the CDR3 ends; the end is completed using the germline J gene. J lost 5 bases, V lost 1 base, and 2 bases had no gene match. CDR3 size: 13 residues. The germline gives CDR1 SGHTA, CDR2 FQGNSA.

This clone occurred many times. The read finishes 3 residues shy of the CDR3 end, and the germline J gene is used to complete it. This chain connects TRBV4-1 to TRBJ2-5, with D possibly being TRBD1 (5 bases). There are 14 residues in the CDR3. The germline gives CDR1 MGHRA, CDR2 YSYEKL. Trimming took off 0 bases at V and 5 bases at J, with 10 bases between the two ends. The covered CDR3 bases are TGCGCCAGCAGCCAAGACAGGGAAGGTGAGACC. As protein: CASSQDREGET. The entire CDR3 reads CASSQDREGETQYF.

There are many counts of this clone. From the germline J gene comes the end of the CDR3, since the read stops 3 residues before it. The chain recombines TRBV19 with TRBJ2-1; TRBD2 agrees at 9 bases. Germline V gene lookup returns CDR1 LNHDA and CDR2 SQIVND (reference sequence). The V gene end was trimmed by 3 bases and the J gene end by 1 base; junction bases not matched to a gene: 4. CDR3 size: 16 residues. The CDR3 bases that were read are TGTGCCAGTAGTATTCAAGCGGGGGGATCCTACAATGAG. This encodes CASSIQAGGSYNE. The whole CDR3 sequence reads CASSIQAGGSYNEQFF.

This clone appeared many times. The CDR3 end falls 3 residues outside the read, so it is completed with the germline J gene. The chain is built from TRBV10-3 and TRBJ2-5, with 8 positions matching TRBD1. This CDR3 comprises 14 residues. CDR1 is ENHRY, CDR2 SYGVKD, per germline. J was trimmed by 4 bases and V by 3 bases; bases with no gene match: 4. The CDR3 loop reads CAISEGRGPETQYF. CDR3 DNA (partial): TGTGCCATCAGTGAAGGCAGGGGGCCAGAGACC.

In this sample, this clone turned up a few times. Read sequence stops 3 residues before the CDR3 end, and the germline J gene provides the missing end. V and J are TRBV19 and TRBJ2-7, with D possibly being TRBD1 (6 bases). Trimming took 4 bases from V and 5 from J, leaving 18 bases between them. CDR3 length equals 15 residues. Germline V gives CDR1 LNHDA, CDR2 SQIVND (reference sequence). CDR3 bases read: TGTGCCAGTAGTACCTCCGGGACAAGGGCCCACGAG. Translation gives CASSTSGTRAHE. The complete CDR3 reads CASSTSGTRAHEQYF.

With regard to this clone: The read ends 3 residues early relative to the CDR3; the germline J gene fills the gap. The gene calls are TRBV29-1 and TRBJ2-7; the D gene is possibly TRBD1 (5 bases). Per the germline V gene, CDR1 is SQVTM and CDR2 is ANQGSEA. With 8 bases removed from V and 2 bases from J, the gap between germline ends came to 16 bases. The CDR3 runs to 13 residues. The CDR3 sequence is CSFLGLGTYEQYF. CDR3 bases read: TGCAGCTTCCTGGGGCTAGGGACCTACGAG.

About this clone itself: The read stops 3 residues short of the end of the CDR3; the missing end is completed from the germline J gene. The genes are TRBV7-9 and TRBJ2-7; possible D gene TRBD1, 5 bases. V shed 2 bases and J shed 0 bases, with 8 bases lying between them. This CDR3 is built from 14 residues. Per the germline V gene, CDR1 is SEHNR and CDR2 is FQNEAQ (reference sequence). This chain's CDR3 is CASSLSDSSYEQYF. The CDR3 DNA, read in part, is TGTGCCAGCAGCTTATCCGACAGCTCCTACGAG.

In this sample, this clone turned up many times. The read ends 3 residues early relative to the CDR3; the germline J gene fills the gap. V usage is TRBV19 and J usage is TRBJ2-7; perhaps TRBD1 as D (5 bases). The germline V and J ends were trimmed by 2 bases and 1 base, with 12 bases remaining between them. The CDR3 has 15 residues. CDR1 and CDR2 (germline): LNHDA, SQIVND (reference sequence). The CDR3 spells CASSINFQGSYEQYF. The sequenced part of the CDR3 DNA is TGTGCCAGTAGTATAAACTTCCAGGGTTCCTACGAG.

This clone was counted at least ten times. The CDR3 goes on 3 residues after the read ends, and that part is filled in from the germline J gene. The chain employs TRBV10-3 and TRBJ2-7; 9 positions match TRBD1. This CDR3 is 14 amino acids long. Germline V gene sequence: CDR1 ENHRY, CDR2 SYGVKD. V lost 6 bases to trimming and J lost 2 bases; unmatched junction nucleotides: 5. The CDR3 sequence: CAISSGTGTYEQYF. Incomplete CDR3 DNA: TGTGCCATCAGCTCCGGGACAGGGACCTACGAG.

This clone was recorded many times. The sequence runs out 3 residues before the end of the CDR3; the remainder is reconstructed from the germline J gene. This sequence joins TRBV5-1 and TRBJ2-1, with 10 bases identical to TRBD1. The V and J ends lost 4 bases and 9 bases, in that order; junction bases with no gene match: 7. CDR3 length: 14 amino acids. The germline V gene has CDR1 SGHRS and CDR2 YFSETQ. The part of the CDR3 DNA that was read is TGCGCCAGCAGCCCTGGGACAGGGGTGGGTGAG. This codes for CASSPGTGVGE. The CDR3 in full is CASSPGTGVGEQFF.

This clone was detected ten times or more. The read halts 3 residues ahead of the CDR3 end, with the missing end drawn from the germline J gene. V and J are TRBV2 and TRBJ2-2; D gene uncertain. The CDR3 covers 13 residues. Trimming took 4 bases from V and 5 from J, leaving 8 bases between them. The germline gives CDR1 SNHLY, CDR2 FYNNEI. The CDR3 here is CASSVGSTGELFF. The CDR3 DNA, read in part, is TGTGCCAGCAGTGTCGGTTCTACCGGGGAG.

A word on this clone: The read ends 3 residues shy of where the CDR3 ends; the end is completed using the germline J gene. The chain is built from TRBV19 and TRBJ1-3; TRBD1 agrees at 7 bases. The CDR3 length is 14 residues. Germline assignment: CDR1 LNHDA and CDR2 SQIVND (reference sequence). The J segment lost 0 bases and the V segment lost 7 bases, leaving 3 bases of the junction unmatched. CDR3 in amino acids: CASIRDSSGNTIYF. The sequenced part of the CDR3 DNA is TGTGCCAGTATCCGGGACAGCTCTGGAAACACC. The whole variable domain, filled in from reference TRBV19 and TRBJ1-3, reads DGGITQSPKYLFRKEGQNVTLSCEQNLNHDAMYWYRQDPGQGLRLIYYSQIVNDFQKGDIAEGYSVSREKKESFPLTVTSAQKNPTAFYLCASIRDSSGNTIYFGEGSWLTVV.

This clone was found many times. Coverage ceases 3 residues before the CDR3 finishes, and the germline J gene fills in the end. The rearrangement links TRBV6-2 or TRBV6-3 to TRBJ2-5; TRBD2 matches 8 bases. The trim removed 0 bases at V and 2 bases at J, leaving 5 bases unmatched. The CDR3 runs 16 residues. Per germline, CDR1 MNHEY and CDR2 SVGEGT. Incomplete CDR3 DNA: TGTGCCAGCAGTTACTCAGCGGGAGAGTGGCAAGAGACC. Its protein is CASSYSAGEWQET. The full-length CDR3 reads as CASSYSAGEWQETQYF.

Comments on this clone: With the read ending 3 residues before the CDR3 end, the germline J gene is used to fill in that end. The rearrangement uses TRBV19 and TRBJ1-1; D gene uncertain. V lost 6 bases, J lost 0 bases, and 11 bases lay in between. Germline CDR1 and CDR2: LNHDA and SQIVND (reference sequence). The CDR3 length is 14 residues. The CDR3 bases that were read are TGTGCCAGTAGACCCCCGACACTGAACACTGAA. As protein: CASRPPTLNTE. The complete CDR3 reads CASRPPTLNTEAFF.

The sample holds a few counts of this clone. The CDR3 end falls 3 residues outside the read, so it is completed with the germline J gene. The chain joins TRBV7-8 to TRBJ1-1; D is uncertain. The V end lost 2 bases, the J end lost 7 bases, and 17 bases lay between the germline ends. This CDR3 region has 15 residues. Germline V CDR1 and CDR2: SGHVS, FQNEAQ. The CDR3 DNA, read in part, is TGTGCCAGCAGCTTATTCACCTCGTCGGGTGGTGAA. This translates into CASSLFTSSGGE. The CDR3 as a whole reads CASSLFTSSGGEAFF. The full variable domain, in which reference TRBV7-8 and TRBJ1-1 provide the parts outside the CDR3, is GAGVSQSPRYKVAKRGQDVALRCDPISGHVSLFWYQQALGQGPEFLTYFQNEAQLDKSGLPSDRFFAERPEGSVSTLKIQRTQQEDSAVYLCASSLFTSSGGEAFFGQGTRLTVV.

This clone has ten or more counts. The sequenced fragment ends 3 residues before the CDR3 boundary, so the rest is inferred from the germline J gene. The V gene is TRBV11-3, the J gene TRBJ2-7, with TRBD2 as a possible D gene (5 bases). V was pared by 4 bases and J by 0 bases, with 7 bases between. The germline V gene has CDR1 SGHNT and CDR2 YENEEA. CDR3 length equals 13 residues. The CDR3 bases that were read are TGTGCCAGCAGCTCGGACTCCTCCTACGAG. Its protein is CASSSDSSYE. The CDR3 reads in full as CASSSDSSYEQYF.

This clone has ten or more counts. The read terminates 3 residues ahead of where the CDR3 ends, so the germline J gene completes it. The chain has TRBV12-3 or TRBV12-4 and TRBJ1-3; D gene unclear. This CDR3 is 17 amino acids long. V gave up 3 bases and J gave up 0 bases, with 15 bases separating them. The CDR3 bases that were read are TGTGCCAGCAGTTTCCCGCCCGCGGGATACTCTGGAAACACC. Its translation is CASSFPPAGYSGNT. The CDR3 as a whole reads CASSFPPAGYSGNTIYF.

Many counts were recorded for this clone. Read sequence stops 3 residues before the CDR3 end, and the germline J gene provides the missing end. The chain recombines TRBV7-2 with TRBJ2-2; D ambiguous. This CDR3 has 14 residues. Germline V gene lookup returns CDR1 SGHTA and CDR2 FQGNSA. The ends were cut back, 1 base at V and 4 bases at J, with 7 bases in the middle. CDR3 sequence reads: CASSLVLSTGELFF. CDR3 bases read: TGTGCCAGCAGCTTAGTGCTATCCACCGGGGAG.

There are many counts of this clone. The read terminates 3 residues ahead of where the CDR3 ends, so the germline J gene completes it. The V call is TRBV7-6, the J call TRBJ1-3; a weak D match, TRBD1 (5 bases). The CDR3 runs 15 residues. Trimming pared 4 bases from V and 6 bases from J, leaving 16 bases between. Per the germline V gene, CDR1 is SGHVS and CDR2 is FNYEAQ. CDR3 loop: CASSSAGTGKNTIYF. CDR3 DNA, as far as it was read: TGTGCCAGCAGCTCTGCGGGGACCGGGAAAAACACC. Drawing the rest from reference TRBV7-6 and TRBJ1-3, the complete variable domain is GAGVSQSPRYKVTKRGQDVALRCDPISGHVSLYWYRQALGQGPEFLTYFNYEAQQDKSGLPNDRFSAERPEGSISTLTIQRTEQRDSAMYRCASSSAGTGKNTIYFGEGSWLTVV.

This clone has at least ten counts. The CDR3 end falls 3 residues outside the read, so it is completed with the germline J gene. V is TRBV30 and J is TRBJ1-5; no firm D call. CDR3 size: 13 residues. Germline assignment: CDR1 GTSNPN and CDR2 SVGIG (reference sequence). V lost 0 bases, J lost 7 bases, and 10 bases lay in between. CDR3 DNA (partial): TGTGCCTGGAGTGTCGGTAACGAACAGCCC. Amino acid sequence: CAWSVGNEQP. The full CDR3 is CAWSVGNEQPQHF. The whole variable domain, remainder taken from reference TRBV30 and TRBJ1-5, is SQTIHQWPATLVQPVGSPLSLECTVEGTSNPNLYWYRQAAGRGLQLLFYSVGIGQISSEVPQNLSASRPQDRQFILSSKKLLLSDSGFYLCAWSVGNEQPQHFGDGTRLSIL.

This clone was counted a few times. The sequence runs out 3 residues before the end of the CDR3; the remainder is reconstructed from the germline J gene. This sequence joins TRBV19 and TRBJ2-7; D might be TRBD1 (7 bases). Germline V gene lookup returns CDR1 LNHDA and CDR2 SQIVND (reference sequence). V was cut by 5 bases and J by 4 bases, with 18 bases left in between. This CDR3 has 15 residues. CDR3 protein: CASSQGDSVVYEQYF. The DNA read from the CDR3 is TGTGCCAGTAGTCAGGGGGACTCTGTTGTATACGAG.